This TCR beta chain was captured in a study of T cell clonality in common variable immunodeficiency. The V gene end was trimmed by 5 bases and the J gene end by 1 base; junction bases not matched to a gene: 4. This CDR3 region has 14 residues. Germline V lookup: CDR1 PRHDT, CDR2 FYEKMQ (reference sequence). This clone was recorded at least ten times. Sequencing ends 3 residues short of the CDR3 end; the germline J gene provides the rest. CVID and control samples used equivalent genomic DNA input. The method was immunoSEQ multiplex PCR; TCRdb's version includes in-frame clones alone and lacks a portion of them. Recorded here are fewer than 70,000 clones, none singletons.

What was sequenced was peripheral blood mononuclear cells. The TCR comes from a person aged 18-69 years in good health. The V call is TRBV13, the J call TRBJ2-7, with 8 bases lining up with TRBD2. Partial CDR3 DNA: TGTGCCAGCAGCCATAGCGGGAAGTCCTACGAG. Translated: CASSHSGKSYE. The full-length CDR3 reads as CASSHSGKSYEQYF. The complete variable domain, with remaining parts taken from reference TRBV13 and TRBJ2-7, reads AAGVIQSPRHLIKEKRETATLKCYPIPRHDTVYWYQQGPGQDPQFLISFYEKMQSDKGSIPDRFSAQQFSDYHSELNMSSLELGDSALYFCASSHSGKSYEQYFGPGTRLTVT.